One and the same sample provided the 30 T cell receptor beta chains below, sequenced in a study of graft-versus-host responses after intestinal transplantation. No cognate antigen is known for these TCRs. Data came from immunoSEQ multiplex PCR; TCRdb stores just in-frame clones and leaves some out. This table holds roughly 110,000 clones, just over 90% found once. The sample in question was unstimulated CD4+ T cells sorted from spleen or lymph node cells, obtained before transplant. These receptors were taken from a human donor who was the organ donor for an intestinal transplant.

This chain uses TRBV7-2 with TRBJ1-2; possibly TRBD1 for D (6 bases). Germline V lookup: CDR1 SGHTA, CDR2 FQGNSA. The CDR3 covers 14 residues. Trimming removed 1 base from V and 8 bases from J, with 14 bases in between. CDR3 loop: CASSLGTVNWGYTF. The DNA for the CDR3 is TGTGCCAGCAGCTTAGGGACAGTCAATTGGGGCTACACCTTC. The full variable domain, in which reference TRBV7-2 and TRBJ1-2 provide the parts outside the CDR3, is GAGVSQSPSNKVTEKGKDVELRCDPISGHTALYWYRQSLGQGLEFLIYFQGNSAPDKSGLPSDRFSAERTGGSVSTLTIQRTQQEDSAVYLCASSLGTVNWGYTFGSGTRLTVV.

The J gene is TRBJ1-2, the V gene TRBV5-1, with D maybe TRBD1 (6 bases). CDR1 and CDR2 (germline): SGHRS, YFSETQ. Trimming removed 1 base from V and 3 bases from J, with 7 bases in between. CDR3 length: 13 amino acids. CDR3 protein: CASSLTGYYGYTF. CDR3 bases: TGCGCCAGCAGCTTGACAGGGTACTATGGCTACACCTTC.

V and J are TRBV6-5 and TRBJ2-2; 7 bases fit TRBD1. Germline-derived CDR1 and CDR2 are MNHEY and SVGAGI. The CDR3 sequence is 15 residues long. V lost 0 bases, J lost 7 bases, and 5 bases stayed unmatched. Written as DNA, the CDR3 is TGTGCCAGCAGTTACTCGGGACAGTTTTACGGGGAGCTGTTTTTT. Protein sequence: CASSYSGQFYGELFF.

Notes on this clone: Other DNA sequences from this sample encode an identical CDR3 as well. CDR3 nucleotide sequence: TGCGCCAGCAGCCAAGATCTTGGGCTAGCGCGACGGGAGTTGGAGACCCAGTACTTC. Translation gives CASSQDLGLARRELETQYF. V usage is TRBV4-1 and J usage is TRBJ2-5, with TRBD2 as a possible D gene (6 bases). V was pared by 0 bases and J by 5 bases, with 25 bases between. The germline V gene encodes CDR1 MGHRA and CDR2 YSYEKL. This CDR3 spans 19 amino acids.

This CDR3 reads CAWSVGVGETQYF. DNA of the CDR3: TGTGCCTGGAGTGTAGGAGTCGGAGAGACCCAGTACTTC. The chain joins TRBV30 to TRBJ2-5; D ambiguous. V lost 0 bases and J 4 bases, leaving 9 bases between the germline ends. Germline CDR1 is GTSNPN and CDR2 is SVGIG (reference sequence). The CDR3 runs 13 residues.

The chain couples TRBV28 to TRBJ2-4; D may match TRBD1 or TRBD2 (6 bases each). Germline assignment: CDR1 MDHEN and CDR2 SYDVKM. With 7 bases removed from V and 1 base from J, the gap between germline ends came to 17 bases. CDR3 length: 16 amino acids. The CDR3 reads CASKNGGKRAKNIQYF. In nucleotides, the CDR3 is TGTGCCAGCAAGAACGGGGGCAAGAGGGCCAAAAACATTCAGTACTTC.

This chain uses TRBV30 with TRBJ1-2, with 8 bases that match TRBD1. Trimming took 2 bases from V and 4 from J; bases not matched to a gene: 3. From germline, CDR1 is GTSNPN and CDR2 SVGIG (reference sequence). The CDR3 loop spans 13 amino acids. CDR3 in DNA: TGTGCCTGGAGTAACAGGGGGTCCTATGGCTACACCTTC. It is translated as CAWSNRGSYGYTF.

CDR3 sequence reads: CASSLRTSGRGHEQFF. CDR3 nucleotide sequence: TGTGCCAGCTCACTCCGGACTAGCGGGAGGGGCCATGAGCAGTTCTTC. The chain links TRBV18 to TRBJ2-1, with 15 bases lining up with TRBD2. Trimming at V came to 4 bases and at J to 8 bases, leaving 6 bases not matched to a gene. In germline, CDR1 is KGHSH, CDR2 LQKENI. The CDR3 is 16 residues long. The full variable domain, in which reference TRBV18 and TRBJ2-1 provide the parts outside the CDR3, is NAGVMQNPRHLVRRRGQEARLRCSPMKGHSHVYWYRQLPEEGLKFMVYLQKENIIDESGMPKERFSAEFPKEGPSILRIQQVVRGDSAAYFCASSLRTSGRGHEQFFGPGTRLTVL.

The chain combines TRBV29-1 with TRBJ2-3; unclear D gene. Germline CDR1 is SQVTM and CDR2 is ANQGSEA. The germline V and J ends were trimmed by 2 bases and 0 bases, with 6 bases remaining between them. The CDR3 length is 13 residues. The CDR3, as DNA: TGCAGCGTTGAACCGCAGAGCACAGATACGCAGTATTTT. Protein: CSVEPQSTDTQYF.

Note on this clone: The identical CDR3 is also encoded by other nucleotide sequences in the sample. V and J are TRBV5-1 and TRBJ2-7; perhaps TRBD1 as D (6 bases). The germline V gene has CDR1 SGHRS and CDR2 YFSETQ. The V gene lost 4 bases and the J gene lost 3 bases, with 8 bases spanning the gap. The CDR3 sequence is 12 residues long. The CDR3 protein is CASSLQGYEQYF. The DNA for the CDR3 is TGCGCCAGCAGCCTACAGGGCTACGAGCAGTACTTC. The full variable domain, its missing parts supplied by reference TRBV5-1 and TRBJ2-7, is KAGVTQTPRYLIKTRGQQVTLSCSPISGHRSVSWYQQTPGQGLQFLFEYFSETQRNKGNFPGRFSGRQFSNSRSEMNVSTLELGDSALYLCASSLQGYEQYFGPGTRLTVT.

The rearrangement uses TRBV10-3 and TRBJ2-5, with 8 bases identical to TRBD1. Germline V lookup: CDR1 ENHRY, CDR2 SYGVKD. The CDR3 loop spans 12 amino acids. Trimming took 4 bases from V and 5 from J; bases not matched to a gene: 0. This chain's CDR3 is CAISGQGETQYF. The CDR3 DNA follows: TGTGCCATCAGTGGACAGGGGGAGACCCAGTACTTC.

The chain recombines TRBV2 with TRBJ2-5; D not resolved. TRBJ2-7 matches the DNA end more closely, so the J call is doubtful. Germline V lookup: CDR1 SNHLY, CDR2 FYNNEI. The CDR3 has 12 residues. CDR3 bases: TGTGCCAGCAGTGATCACCCCTACGAGCAGTACTTC. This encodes CASSDHPYEQYF.

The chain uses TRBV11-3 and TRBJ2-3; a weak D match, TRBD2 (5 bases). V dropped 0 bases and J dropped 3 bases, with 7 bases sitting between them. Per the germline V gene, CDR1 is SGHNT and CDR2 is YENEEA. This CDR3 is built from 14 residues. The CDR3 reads CASSLEAGTDTQYF. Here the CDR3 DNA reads TGTGCCAGCAGCTTAGAGGCGGGTACAGATACGCAGTATTTT.

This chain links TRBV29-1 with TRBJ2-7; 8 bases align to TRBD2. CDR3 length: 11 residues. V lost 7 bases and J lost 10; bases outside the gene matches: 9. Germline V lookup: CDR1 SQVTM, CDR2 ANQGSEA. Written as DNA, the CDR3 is TGCAGCGGCCTAGACGGGGGGGGCCAGTACTTC. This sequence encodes CSGLDGGGQYF.

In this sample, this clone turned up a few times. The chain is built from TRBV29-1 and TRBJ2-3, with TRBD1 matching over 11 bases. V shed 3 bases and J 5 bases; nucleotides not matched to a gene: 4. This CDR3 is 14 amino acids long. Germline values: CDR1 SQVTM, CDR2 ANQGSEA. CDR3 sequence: CSVDSGTGGDTQYF. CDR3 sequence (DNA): TGCAGCGTTGACTCCGGGACAGGGGGAGATACGCAGTATTTT.

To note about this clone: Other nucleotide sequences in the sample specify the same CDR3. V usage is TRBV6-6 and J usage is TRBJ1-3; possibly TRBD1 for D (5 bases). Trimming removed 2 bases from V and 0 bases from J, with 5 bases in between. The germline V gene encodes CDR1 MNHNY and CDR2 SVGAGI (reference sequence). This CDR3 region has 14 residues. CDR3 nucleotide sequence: TGTGCCAGCAGTTACAGGGGCTCTGGAAACACCATATATTTT. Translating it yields CASSYRGSGNTIYF.

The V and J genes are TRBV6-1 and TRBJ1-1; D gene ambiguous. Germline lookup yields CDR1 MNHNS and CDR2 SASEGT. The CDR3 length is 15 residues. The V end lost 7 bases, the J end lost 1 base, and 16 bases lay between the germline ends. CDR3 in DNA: TGTGCCAGCATATTGGGGTTCCAGTCGAACACTGAAGCTTTCTTT. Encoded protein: CASILGFQSNTEAFF.

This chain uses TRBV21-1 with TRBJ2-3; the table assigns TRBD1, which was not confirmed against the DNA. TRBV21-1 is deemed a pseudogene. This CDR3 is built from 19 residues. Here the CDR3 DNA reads TGTGCCAGCAGCAAAGACGACGTACCGGGACAGGGCCACACAGATACGCAGTATTTT. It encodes CASSKDDVPGQGHTDTQYF.

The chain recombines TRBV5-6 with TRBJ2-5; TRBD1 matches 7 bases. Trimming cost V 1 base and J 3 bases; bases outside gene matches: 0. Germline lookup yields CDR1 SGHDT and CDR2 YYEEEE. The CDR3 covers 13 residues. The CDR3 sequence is CASSLTGEETQYF. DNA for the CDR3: TGTGCCAGCAGCTTGACAGGGGAAGAGACCCAGTACTTC.

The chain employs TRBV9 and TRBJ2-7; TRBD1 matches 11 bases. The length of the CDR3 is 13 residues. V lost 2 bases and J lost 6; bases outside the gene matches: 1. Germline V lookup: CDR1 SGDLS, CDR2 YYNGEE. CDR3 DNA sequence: TGTGCCAGCAGCGTGGGGACAGGGGGCGAGCAGTACTTC. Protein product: CASSVGTGGEQYF.

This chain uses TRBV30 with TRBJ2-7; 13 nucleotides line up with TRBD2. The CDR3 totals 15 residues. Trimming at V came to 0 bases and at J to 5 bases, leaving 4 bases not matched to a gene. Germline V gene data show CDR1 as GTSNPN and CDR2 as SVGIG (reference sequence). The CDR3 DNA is TGTGCCTGGAGTGTAGGACTAGCGGGAGTAAACGAGCAGTACTTC. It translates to CAWSVGLAGVNEQYF.

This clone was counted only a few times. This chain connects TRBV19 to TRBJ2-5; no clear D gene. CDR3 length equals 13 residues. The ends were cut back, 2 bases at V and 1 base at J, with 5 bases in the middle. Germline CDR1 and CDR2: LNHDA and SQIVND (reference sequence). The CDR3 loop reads CASSIQLQETQYF. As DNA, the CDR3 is TGTGCCAGTAGTATACAGCTCCAAGAGACCCAGTACTTC.

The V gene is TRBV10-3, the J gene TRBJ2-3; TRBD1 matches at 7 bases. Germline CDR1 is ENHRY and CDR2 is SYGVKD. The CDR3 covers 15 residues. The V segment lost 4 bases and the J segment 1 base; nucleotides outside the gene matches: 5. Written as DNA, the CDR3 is TGTGCCATCAGTGGGACAGACAGGGGCACAGATACGCAGTATTTT. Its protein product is CAISGTDRGTDTQYF.

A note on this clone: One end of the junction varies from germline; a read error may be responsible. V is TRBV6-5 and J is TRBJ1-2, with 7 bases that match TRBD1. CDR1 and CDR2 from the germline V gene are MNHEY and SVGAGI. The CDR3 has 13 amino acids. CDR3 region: CAISEGTAHGYTF. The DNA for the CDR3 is TGTGCCATCAGTGAAGGGACAGCCCATGGCTACACCTTC.

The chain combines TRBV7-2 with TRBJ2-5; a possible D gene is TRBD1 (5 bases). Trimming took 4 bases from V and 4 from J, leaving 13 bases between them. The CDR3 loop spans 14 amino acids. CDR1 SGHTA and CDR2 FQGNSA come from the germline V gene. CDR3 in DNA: TGTGCCAGCAGCTCCAGGAGTGGGGCAGAGACCCAGTACTTC. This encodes CASSSRSGAETQYF. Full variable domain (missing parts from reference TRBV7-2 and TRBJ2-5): GAGVSQSPSNKVTEKGKDVELRCDPISGHTALYWYRQSLGQGLEFLIYFQGNSAPDKSGLPSDRFSAERTGGSVSTLTIQRTQQEDSAVYLCASSSRSGAETQYFGPGTRLLVL.

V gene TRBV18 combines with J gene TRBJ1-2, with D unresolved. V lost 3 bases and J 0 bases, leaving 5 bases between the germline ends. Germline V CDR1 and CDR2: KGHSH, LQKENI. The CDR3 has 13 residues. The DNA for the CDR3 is TGTGCCAGCTCACCCCGGCCTAACTATGGCTACACCTTC. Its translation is CASSPRPNYGYTF.

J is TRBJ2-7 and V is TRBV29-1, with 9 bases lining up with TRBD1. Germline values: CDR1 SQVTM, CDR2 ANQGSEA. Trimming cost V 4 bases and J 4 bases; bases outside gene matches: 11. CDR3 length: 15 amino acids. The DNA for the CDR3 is TGCAGCGTTGCTCGAGAGACAGGGGGGCCGTACGAGCAGTACTTC. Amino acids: CSVARETGGPYEQYF.

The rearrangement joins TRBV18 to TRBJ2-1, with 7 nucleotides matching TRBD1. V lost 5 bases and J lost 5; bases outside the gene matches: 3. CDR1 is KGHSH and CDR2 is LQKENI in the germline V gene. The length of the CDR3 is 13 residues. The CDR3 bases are TGTGCCAGCTCATCGGGACAGAACAATGAGCAGTTCTTC. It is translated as CASSSGQNNEQFF.

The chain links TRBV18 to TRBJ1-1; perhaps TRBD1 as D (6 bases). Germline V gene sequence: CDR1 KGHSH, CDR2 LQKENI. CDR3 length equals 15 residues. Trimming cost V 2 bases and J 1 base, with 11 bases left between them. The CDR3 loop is CASSPNTRGNTEAFF. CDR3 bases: TGTGCCAGCTCACCAAACACCAGGGGGAACACTGAAGCTTTCTTT.

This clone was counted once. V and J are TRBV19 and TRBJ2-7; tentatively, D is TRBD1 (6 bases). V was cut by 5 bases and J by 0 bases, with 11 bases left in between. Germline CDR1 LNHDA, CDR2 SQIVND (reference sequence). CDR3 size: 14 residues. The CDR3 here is CASSADSNSYEQYF. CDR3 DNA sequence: TGTGCCAGTAGTGCGGACAGCAACTCCTACGAGCAGTACTTC.